The next 30 T cell receptor beta chains were all read from a single sample in a study of T cells in Graves' hyperthyroidism and ophthalmopathy. What was amplified from RNA transcripts were TCR beta CDR3 regions. During a first-round RT-PCR of the TCR CDR3, the HTBI primer set was used. TCRdb fed the multiplex PCR reads into MiXCR, producing one record per CDR3 protein. This sample carries a few hundred thousand distinct CDR3 sequences, around a sixth of them seen once, and the ten largest clones take 25% to 30%. The sequenced material came from blood. All receptors come from a woman aged 18-35 years with Graves' hyperthyroidism that later progressed to Graves' ophthalmopathy.

This rearrangement joins TRBV19 to TRBJ1-5; TRBD1 matches at 8 bases. Trimming took 6 bases from V and 0 from J; bases not matched to a gene: 13. Germline loops: CDR1 LNHDA, CDR2 SQIVND (reference sequence). The CDR3 consists of 18 residues. CDR3 bases: TGTGCCAGTAGCCCGACCCGAGGGGACAGGCATAGCAATCAGCCCCAGCATTTT. It encodes CASSPTRGDRHSNQPQHF.

This clonotype occurred many times. The chain carries TRBV2 and TRBJ2-5; 10 positions agree with TRBD2. CDR1 and CDR2 from the germline V gene are SNHLY and FYNNEI. J lost 5 bases, V lost 2 bases, and 8 bases had no gene match. The CDR3 has 16 amino acids. The CDR3 bases are TGTGCCAGCAGTGAAAGAGCGGGAGGGCCAGGGGAGACCCAGTACTTC. It is translated as CASSERAGGPGETQYF.

V gene TRBV5-1 combines with J gene TRBJ2-5; 8 bases agree with TRBD2. Germline CDR1 reads SGHRS; CDR2 reads YFSETQ. V shed 2 bases, J shed 3 bases, and the junction held 3 bases outside the gene matches. The CDR3 has 14 residues. In DNA form, the CDR3 reads TGCGCCAGCAGCTTTAGCGGGAACAAAGAGACCCAGTACTTC. It translates to CASSFSGNKETQYF.

This clonotype was counted between two and nine times. The rearrangement uses TRBV20-1 and TRBJ1-6; no clear D. The V gene lost 3 bases and the J gene lost 1 base, with 7 bases spanning the gap. There are 14 residues in the CDR3. Germline assignment: CDR1 DFQATT and CDR2 SNEGSKA (reference sequence). CDR3 loop: CSASSVSYNSPLHF. The DNA of the CDR3 is TGCAGTGCTAGTTCGGTTTCCTATAATTCACCCCTCCACTTT.

In this sample, this clonotype turned up many times. The gene calls are TRBV6-1 and TRBJ1-1; a possible D gene is TRBD1 (5 bases). Trimming stripped 6 bases from V and 4 bases from J, with 12 bases between. CDR3 length: 13 residues. The germline CDR1 and CDR2 sequences are MNHNS and SASEGT. CDR3 in DNA: TGTGCCAGCAGGGTTCAGGGTGGCACTGAAGCTTTCTTT. This encodes CASRVQGGTEAFF.

This clonotype came up many times. The chain couples TRBV2 to TRBJ2-1; D is undetermined. Trimming took off 10 bases at V and 8 bases at J, with 21 bases between the two ends. CDR1 SNHLY and CDR2 FYNNEI come from the germline V gene. The CDR3 consists of 14 residues. The CDR3 spells CATSPGYTWDEQFF. In DNA, the CDR3 is TGTGCCACCAGCCCCGGATATACATGGGATGAGCAGTTCTTC.

There are a few counts of this clonotype. This chain connects TRBV6-2 or TRBV6-3 to TRBJ2-7, with 7 bases that match TRBD2. Per the germline V gene, CDR1 is MNHEY and CDR2 is SVGEGT. The junction had 11 bases not matched to a gene; V was cut back by 6 bases and J by 6 bases. The CDR3 contains 14 residues. CDR3 region: CASSWTRSGREQYF. The CDR3 bases are TGTGCCAGCAGCTGGACTAGGTCTGGGCGCGAGCAGTACTTC.

The chain has TRBV7-9 and TRBJ1-4; D is uncertain. Germline CDR1 and CDR2: SEHNR and FQNEAQ (reference sequence). The ends were cut back, 6 bases at V and 8 bases at J, with 16 bases in the middle. CDR3 length: 14 amino acids. Here the CDR3 reads CASSSLSAEEKLFF. The CDR3 DNA reads as TGTGCCAGCAGTTCCCTCTCGGCGGAGGAAAAACTGTTTTTT.

This clonotype was seen many times. The gene calls are TRBV28 and TRBJ2-7, with 10 bases matching TRBD1. The CDR3 sequence is 16 residues long. V gave up 3 bases and J gave up 3 bases; unmatched junction bases: 8. Germline V gene lookup returns CDR1 MDHEN and CDR2 SYDVKM. CDR3 in amino acids: CASSFGDRGSFYEQYF. The CDR3 coding sequence is TGTGCCAGCAGTTTTGGGGACAGGGGCTCCTTCTACGAGCAGTACTTC.

Sample share makes this clonotype medium-sized (0.01 to 0.1%). The chain has TRBV14 and TRBJ1-1; D may be TRBD1 (5 bases). The CDR3 totals 13 residues. V shed 1 base and J shed 5 bases, with 8 bases lying between them. Germline CDR1 is SGHDN and CDR2 is FVKESK. This chain's CDR3 is CASSQGRGTEAFF. In DNA form, the CDR3 reads TGTGCCAGCAGCCAAGGGAGGGGAACTGAAGCTTTCTTT. Filled out from reference TRBV14 and TRBJ1-1, the complete variable domain reads EAGVTQFPSHSVIEKGQTVTLRCDPISGHDNLYWYRRVMGKEIKFLLHFVKESKQDESGMPNNRFLAERTGGTYSTLKVQPAELEDSGVYFCASSQGRGTEAFFGQGTRLTVV.

Worth noting for this clonotype: This may be a read error, as it is one base from a much larger clone. V and J are TRBV4-1 and TRBJ2-7, with TRBD2 as a possible D gene (6 bases). CDR3 length equals 15 residues. Looked up from germline, CDR1 is MGHRA and CDR2 is YSYEKL. The CDR3 nucleotides read TGCGCCATCAGCCAAGGAACTAGCAGGACCTACGAGCAGTACTTC. The encoded protein is CAISQGTSRTYEQYF.

The chain joins TRBV9 to TRBJ2-3; 11 positions match TRBD2. The length of the CDR3 is 16 residues. Germline CDR1 is SGDLS and CDR2 is YYNGEE. Germline trimming cut 1 base from V and 2 bases from J; bases unmatched to any gene: 3. CDR3 bases: TGTGCCAGCAGCGTAAGACTAGCGGGGACCACAGATACGCAGTATTTT. Its translation: CASSVRLAGTTDTQYF. Filled out from reference TRBV9 and TRBJ2-3, the complete variable domain reads DSGVTQTPKHLITATGQRVTLRCSPRSGDLSVYWYQQSLDQGLQFLIQYYNGEERAKGNILERFSAQQFPDLHSELNLSSLELGDSALYFCASSVRLAGTTDTQYFGPGTRLTVL.

This clonotype showed up many times. The rearrangement links TRBV28 to TRBJ2-7; D unclear. The CDR3 runs to 14 residues. The V end lost 5 bases, the J end lost 7 bases, and 18 bases lay between the germline ends. Germline CDR1 MDHEN, CDR2 SYDVKM. The CDR3 nucleotides read TGTGCCAGCAGTCAGTCCCCTGGTGGGTGGGAGCAGTACTTC. Protein product: CASSQSPGGWEQYF.

This clonotype was observed at least ten times. J is TRBJ1-1 and V is TRBV18, with D unresolved. Germline-derived CDR1 and CDR2 are KGHSH and LQKENI. V dropped 5 bases and J dropped 5 bases, with 15 bases sitting between them. CDR3 length: 14 residues. Here the CDR3 reads CASSTWKKETEAFF. CDR3 bases: TGTGCCAGCTCAACCTGGAAGAAGGAGACTGAAGCTTTCTTT.

This clonotype was seen at least ten times. CDR3 loop: CAISATSNTGELFF. The CDR3 coding sequence is TGTGCCATCAGTGCAACTAGCAACACCGGGGAGCTGTTTTTT. J is TRBJ2-2 and V is TRBV10-3, with D possibly matching TRBD2 (6 bases). V was cut by 4 bases and J by 2 bases, with 8 bases left in between. The CDR3 covers 14 residues. CDR1 and CDR2 (germline): ENHRY, SYGVKD.

The gene calls are TRBV27 and TRBJ2-5; perhaps D is TRBD1 or TRBD2 (5 bases each). The germline V and J ends were trimmed by 5 bases and 3 bases, with 22 bases remaining between them. CDR3 length: 17 residues. Germline V lookup: CDR1 MNHEY, CDR2 SMNVEV (reference sequence). The CDR3 nucleotides are TGTGCCAGCAGTCCCCGAGGGGCAGGGCACCCCAAAGAGACCCAGTACTTC. Translating it yields CASSPRGAGHPKETQYF.

The chain combines TRBV5-5 with TRBJ2-1, with TRBD2 matching over 11 bases. CDR3 length: 20 residues. Germline V gene lookup returns CDR1 SGHKS and CDR2 YYEKEE (reference sequence). V was clipped by 2 bases and J by 5 bases; unmatched bases: 18. CDR3: CASSFPPGLAAKPPDNEQFF. The CDR3 nucleotides read TGTGCCAGCAGCTTCCCCCCGGGACTAGCGGCCAAGCCCCCCGACAATGAGCAGTTCTTC.

This clonotype was observed a handful of times. The V call is TRBV27, the J call TRBJ1-3, with D unresolved. Looked up from germline, CDR1 is MNHEY and CDR2 is SMNVEV (reference sequence). CDR3 length: 16 amino acids. V lost 4 bases and J 7 bases, leaving 20 bases between the germline ends. The CDR3: CASSYPDAGIGNTIYF. Here the CDR3 DNA reads TGTGCCAGCAGTTACCCCGACGCGGGAATCGGGAACACCATATATTTT.

This clonotype was recorded many times. The J gene is TRBJ1-1, the V gene TRBV20-1; TRBD1 is a possible D gene (5 bases). Per germline, CDR1 DFQATT and CDR2 SNEGSKA (reference sequence). The V and J ends lost 3 bases and 1 base respectively, with 9 bases between them. The CDR3 is 13 residues long. In DNA form, the CDR3 reads TGCAGTGCTAGCCGGGACTGGAACACTGAAGCTTTCTTT. Translated: CSASRDWNTEAFF.

The table lists this clonotype with many counts. The V gene is TRBV20-1, the J gene TRBJ2-3; 12 nucleotides align to TRBD2. The CDR3 runs to 14 residues. Germline CDR1 reads DFQATT; CDR2 reads SNEGSKA (reference sequence). Losses at the gene ends were 4 bases for V and 6 bases for J; bases not matched to a gene: 5. This chain's CDR3 is CSAMTSGRLDTQYF. In DNA form, the CDR3 reads TGCAGTGCTATGACTAGCGGGAGATTGGATACGCAGTATTTT.

The table lists this clonotype with a few counts. The rearrangement uses TRBV4-2 and TRBJ2-3; D gene ambiguous. V lost 0 bases, J lost 1 base, and 11 bases lay in between. The CDR3 has 16 residues. CDR1 is LGHNA, CDR2 YNFKEQ, per germline. The CDR3 DNA follows: TGTGCCAGCAGCCAAGATAGGCAATTCGGCACAGATACGCAGTATTTT. Amino acids: CASSQDRQFGTDTQYF.

There are a few counts of this clonotype. The CDR3 DNA is TGTGCCAGCAGGTCCCTTAGGCAGAATCTTTACGAGCAGTACTTC. Its translation: CASRSLRQNLYEQYF. V gene TRBV11-2 combines with J gene TRBJ2-7; D gene unclear. V was trimmed by 6 bases and J by 4 bases, leaving 19 bases between them. Looked up from germline, CDR1 is SGHAT and CDR2 is FQNNGV. CDR3 length: 15 residues.

Turning to this clonotype: One base away lies a much larger clone, so this may be a sequencing read error. This chain links TRBV28 with TRBJ2-7; TRBD1 is a possible D gene (6 bases). Germline V gives CDR1 MDHEN, CDR2 SYDVKM. The CDR3 length is 14 residues. Trimming left V 5 bases short and J 7 bases short, with 18 bases between. The DNA for the CDR3 is TGTGCCAGCAGTATCAGGGCCCTAGGGGGTGAGCAGTACTTC. It is translated as CASSIRALGGEQYF.

There are many counts of this clonotype. The V and J genes are TRBV6-1 and TRBJ2-7, with D possibly being TRBD2 (5 bases). The CDR3 contains 14 residues. Germline loops: CDR1 MNHNS, CDR2 SASEGT. Trimming removed 2 bases from V and 7 bases from J, with 15 bases in between. CDR3 in DNA: TGTGCCAGCAGTGAAAGCGGTGCTCCGGAAGAGCAGTACTTC. Amino acid sequence: CASSESGAPEEQYF.

In this sample, this clonotype turned up many times. The J gene is TRBJ2-3, the V gene TRBV20-1; no firm D call. V was trimmed by 6 bases and J by 0 bases, leaving 16 bases between them. Germline CDR1 DFQATT, CDR2 SNEGSKA (reference sequence). The CDR3 runs to 15 residues. The CDR3 reads CSATSELTSTDTQYF. The CDR3 nucleotides are TGCAGTGCAACATCTGAGCTTACTAGCACAGATACGCAGTATTTT.

This clonotype was seen many times. The CDR3 sequence is CSATPQDTQYF. The CDR3 DNA sequence: TGCAGTGCCACCCCCCAGGATACGCAGTATTTT. The J gene is TRBJ2-3, the V gene TRBV20-1; D unclear. The ends were cut back, 6 bases at V and 6 bases at J, with 10 bases in the middle. Germline CDR1 is DFQATT and CDR2 is SNEGSKA (reference sequence). The CDR3 consists of 11 residues.

This sequence joins TRBV28 and TRBJ2-4; D is possibly TRBD1 (5 bases). The CDR3 totals 12 residues. CDR1 and CDR2 (germline): MDHEN, SYDVKM. V shed 4 bases and J shed 15 bases, with 16 bases lying between them. CDR3 loop: CASSSSVGDAYF. The CDR3 DNA reads TGTGCCAGCAGTTCGTCGGTAGGGGATGCGTACTTC.

The chain links TRBV4-3 to TRBJ1-1; 7 bases are a match to TRBD1. The germline gives CDR1 LGHNA, CDR2 YSLEER. CDR3 size: 14 residues. Losses at the gene ends were 4 bases for V and 2 bases for J; bases not matched to a gene: 4. CDR3 loop: CASSPWDSNTEAFF. The CDR3 nucleotides are TGCGCCAGCAGCCCGTGGGACAGCAACACTGAAGCTTTCTTT.

A few counts support this clonotype. V is TRBV4-1 and J is TRBJ2-1, with TRBD2 as a possible D gene (5 bases). Per the germline V gene, CDR1 is MGHRA and CDR2 is YSYEKL. The CDR3 covers 17 residues. V was pared by 1 base and J by 0 bases, with 13 bases between. The CDR3 nucleotides are TGCGCCAGCAGCCAAGCCTTCGGTGGGAGCTCCTACAATGAGCAGTTCTTC. Translation gives CASSQAFGGSSYNEQFF.

This clonotype has at least ten counts. The rearrangement links TRBV11-2 to TRBJ2-5, with 12 bases that match TRBD1. With 5 bases clipped from V and 3 bases from J, the junction kept 10 bases outside the gene matches. Germline-derived CDR1 and CDR2 are SGHAT and FQNNGV. This CDR3 has 17 amino acids. CDR3: CASSPPGDRGRKETQYF. DNA for the CDR3: TGTGCCAGCAGCCCACCGGGGGACAGGGGGCGGAAAGAGACCCAGTACTTC.